This T cell receptor (beta chain) originates from a study of cytomegalovirus exposure and HLA in healthy donors. With 60 Vbeta and 13 Jbeta primers, the PCR was carried out. Assay: immunoSEQ multiplex PCR; the TCRdb copy retains only in-frame clones and omits some. This sample carries just over 150,000 clones, approximately 70% of them seen once, and the ten largest clones take over 6%. General study points: While the bulk of TCR sequences proved rare, some public TCRs turned up in many donors.

Points on this clone: Its target is not known.

V dropped 1 base and J dropped 8; count of bases not matched to a gene: 12. The CDR3 consists of 16 residues. Germline CDR1 reads SGHRS; CDR2 reads YFSETQ. V is TRBV5-1 and J is TRBJ1-2; 9 nucleotides agree with TRBD1. The TCR originated in a man aged 40-49 years in good health and CMV-seropositive. Sequencing was carried out using PBMCs. The CDR3 nucleotides read TGCGCCAGCAGCTTGAGCGGGACAGGGACCAAGGGAGGCTACACCTTC. Translating it yields CASSLSGTGTKGGYTF.